The rows below give T cell receptor beta chains drawn from one sample of a study of blood T cell repertoires in COVID-19. TCRdb keeps only in-frame clones here, not all; method: immunoSEQ multiplex PCR. The data contain around 450,000 clones, roughly 90% of them singletons. The sequencing sample was made of PBMCs or T cells enriched from blood (not recorded which). These TCRs come from a woman between 18 and 29 years old who had recovered from COVID-19. Both conserved end residues are part of each CDR3. D genes are given only for firm matches. Only part of the rows carry a size: once, few, many, or a class if the clone is expanded.

TRBV14	once	TRBJ2-1	.	CASSQGLARGEQFF	TGTGCCAGCAGCCAGGGCCTAGCGAGGGGTGAGCAGTTCTTC
TRBV19	.	TRBJ2-3	.	CASSMNRLTDTQYF	TGTGCCAGTAGTATGAACAGATTAACAGATACGCAGTATTTT
TRBV10-3	.	TRBJ2-7	.	CAIGQGGAYEQYF	TGTGCCATCGGGCAGGGAGGAGCCTACGAGCAGTACTTC
TRBV2	once	TRBJ1-1	TRBD1	CASRGGRMTEAFF	TGTGCCAGCAGAGGGGGCAGAATGACTGAAGCTTTCTTT
TRBV30	.	TRBJ1-5	.	CAWGRESNQPQHF	TGTGCCTGGGGTCGTGAGAGCAATCAGCCCCAGCATTTT
TRBV12-3/TRBV12-4	.	TRBJ2-4	.	CASSRVNIQYF	TGTGCCAGCAGCCGAGTAAACATTCAGTACTTC
TRBV15	.	TRBJ2-4	.	CATSRGDSLAKNIQYF	TGTGCCACCAGCAGAGGTGACAGCCTAGCCAAAAACATTCAGTACTTC
TRBV7-3	.	TRBJ2-1	TRBD1	CASRPTGGDEQFF	TGTGCCAGCAGACCGACAGGGGGCGATGAGCAGTTCTTC
TRBV13	.	TRBJ2-3	TRBD1	CASSLAQGAADTQYF	TGTGCCAGCAGCTTAGCGCAGGGGGCGGCAGATACGCAGTATTTT
TRBV5-1	.	TRBJ2-7	.	CASSLVRSGAPEGDEQYF	TGCGCCAGCAGCTTGGTAAGGTCAGGGGCTCCCGAGGGGGACGAGCAGTACTTC
TRBV30	.	TRBJ2-1	.	CAWRLRGGAYNEQFF	TGTGCCTGGAGGTTGAGAGGTGGTGCCTACAATGAGCAGTTCTTC
TRBV5-4	.	TRBJ2-6	.	CASSLGIVRAGANVLTF	TGTGCCAGCAGCTTGGGTATCGTGAGGGCCGGGGCCAACGTCCTGACTTTC
TRBV24-1	.	TRBJ2-1	TRBD2	CATSSQRGPYNEQFF	TGTGCCACCAGCTCTCAGCGGGGACCCTACAATGAGCAGTTCTTC
TRBV19	.	TRBJ1-5	.	CATKGGGFSNQPQHF	TGTGCCACCAAGGGGGGGGGATTTAGCAATCAGCCCCAGCATTTT
TRBV7-2	.	TRBJ2-1	.	CASSLKSNEQFF	TGTGCCAGCAGCTTAAAGAGCAATGAGCAGTTCTTC
TRBV5-1	.	TRBJ1-2	.	CASSSGAGAGNYGYTF	TGCGCCAGCAGCTCGGGAGCTGGGGCAGGGAACTATGGCTACACCTTC
TRBV6-2/TRBV6-3	.	TRBJ2-3	TRBD2	CASSYFPRGGKTDTQYF	TGTGCCAGCAGTTACTTCCCGCGCGGGGGGAAGACAGATACGCAGTATTTT
TRBV5-1	.	TRBJ1-1	TRBD1	CASSSQGGDTEAFF	TGCGCCAGCAGCTCACAGGGGGGTGACACTGAAGCTTTCTTT
TRBV5-1	once	TRBJ1-2	.	CASSPGLPGGYGYTF	TGCGCCAGCAGCCCGGGACTCCCTGGAGGGTATGGCTACACCTTC
TRBV10-2	.	TRBJ2-2	.	CASSLYGTGELFF	TGCGCCAGCAGCCTCTATGGCACCGGGGAGCTGTTTTTT
TRBV6-6	once	TRBJ1-6	TRBD1	CASTGGNSPLHF	TGTGCCAGCACAGGGGGAAATTCACCCCTCCACTTT
TRBV5-1	.	TRBJ2-1	.	CASSLVSEPYNEQFF	TGCGCCAGCAGCTTGGTTTCAGAACCCTACAATGAGCAGTTCTTC
TRBV30	.	TRBJ1-4	.	CAWSPGTNEKLFF	TGTGCCTGGAGTCCAGGAACTAATGAAAAACTGTTTTTT
TRBV12-3/TRBV12-4	.	TRBJ2-1	.	CASSARGANEQFF	TGTGCCAGCAGCGCACGGGGGGCCAATGAGCAGTTCTTC
TRBV28	.	TRBJ1-2	TRBD1	CASLKRQGAGDYGYTF	TGTGCCAGTTTGAAGAGACAGGGGGCTGGAGACTATGGCTACACCTTC
TRBV2	few	TRBJ1-3	.	CASRYTQSSGNTIYF	TGTGCCAGCAGATACACACAGAGCTCTGGAAACACCATATATTTT
TRBV3-1/TRBV3-2	.	TRBJ2-7	.	CASSPGHLPRGQYF	TGTGCCAGCAGCCCGGGACACCTTCCCCGAGGGCAGTACTTC
TRBV11-3	.	TRBJ2-1	TRBD1	CASSAVTGGAPNEQFF	TGTGCCAGCAGCGCCGTAACAGGGGGCGCTCCCAATGAGCAGTTCTTC
TRBV28	.	TRBJ1-5	.	CASSKSGQYSNQPQHF	TGTGCCAGCAGTAAGTCAGGACAGTATAGCAATCAGCCCCAGCATTTT
TRBV19	.	TRBJ2-6	TRBD1	CASTAGTGEPGANVLTF	TGTGCCAGTACCGCCGGGACAGGGGAGCCTGGGGCCAACGTCCTGACTTTC
TRBV27	.	TRBJ2-7	TRBD2	CASSSLAGGLLGLEQYF	TGTGCCAGCAGTTCCCTAGCGGGGGGGCTGCTTGGTCTCGAGCAGTACTTC
TRBV18	.	TRBJ1-4	.	CASSPPLGEKLFF	TGTGCCAGCTCACCACCGCTAGGTGAAAAACTGTTTTTT
TRBV7-8	.	TRBJ1-5	.	CASRAGGPLTYQPQHF	TGTGCCAGCAGGGCGGGTGGTCCTCTTACCTATCAGCCCCAGCATTTT
TRBV4-2	.	TRBJ1-4	.	CASSQDLNGSNEKLFF	TGTGCCAGCAGCCAAGATCTAAACGGGTCTAATGAAAAACTGTTTTTT
TRBV28	.	TRBJ2-1	.	CASSILRGSSYNEQFF	TGTGCCAGCAGCATTCTTCGAGGGTCCTCCTACAATGAGCAGTTCTTC
TRBV5-4	.	TRBJ1-1	TRBD1	CASSFPDRDGDTEAFF	TGTGCCAGCAGCTTCCCTGACAGGGACGGAGACACTGAAGCTTTCTTT
TRBV5-4	.	TRBJ2-3	TRBD2	CASSFSGGAGADTQYF	TGTGCCAGCAGCTTTAGCGGGGGGGCCGGGGCAGATACGCAGTATTTT
TRBV3-1/TRBV3-2	many	TRBJ2-7	.	CASSQSYEQYF	TGTGCCAGCAGCCAATCTTACGAGCAGTACTTC
TRBV28	few	TRBJ1-1	.	CASSPIDVEAFF	TGTGCCAGCAGTCCCATTGACGTGGAGGCTTTCTTT
TRBV21-1	.	TRBJ1-4	.	CARPSHGKLFF	TGTGCCAGACCCTCCCACGGAAAACTGTTTTTT
TRBV7-8	.	TRBJ1-1	TRBD1	CASSLGGTGARTEAFF	TGTGCCAGCAGCTTAGGCGGGACAGGGGCTCGAACTGAAGCTTTCTTT
TRBV28	.	TRBJ2-7	TRBD1	CASIGQGESYEQYF	TGTGCCAGCATAGGACAGGGCGAATCCTACGAGCAGTACTTC